This TCR beta chain derives from a study of blood T cell repertoires in COVID-19. Across the study: Nucleic acid was either cDNA or gDNA, and it came from T cells, B-cell-depleted T cells, or PBMCs.

The V end lost 3 bases, the J end lost 8 bases, and 20 bases lay between the germline ends. The germline V gene has CDR1 LNHDA and CDR2 SQIVND (reference sequence). The CDR3 runs 16 residues. In the authors' workflow: Using reference gene primer amplification, nucleated cell counts were estimated. The data were produced by immunoSEQ multiplex PCR, yet TCRdb's version contains in-frame clones alone and is incomplete. That table supplies the V and J calls and clone size; D and trimming were determined from the DNA. This table has over 250,000 clones, roughly 85% appearing once. The sample holds one count of this clone.

The V gene is TRBV19, the J gene TRBJ2-1, with D maybe TRBD2 (7 bases). Sequenced material: peripheral blood. This receptor was identified in a human donor in a cohort sampled during active COVID-19. CDR3 sequence reads: CASSMLRGGVEHEQFF. CDR3 in DNA: TGTGCCAGTAGTATGTTGAGGGGGGGAGTCGAACATGAGCAGTTCTTC.